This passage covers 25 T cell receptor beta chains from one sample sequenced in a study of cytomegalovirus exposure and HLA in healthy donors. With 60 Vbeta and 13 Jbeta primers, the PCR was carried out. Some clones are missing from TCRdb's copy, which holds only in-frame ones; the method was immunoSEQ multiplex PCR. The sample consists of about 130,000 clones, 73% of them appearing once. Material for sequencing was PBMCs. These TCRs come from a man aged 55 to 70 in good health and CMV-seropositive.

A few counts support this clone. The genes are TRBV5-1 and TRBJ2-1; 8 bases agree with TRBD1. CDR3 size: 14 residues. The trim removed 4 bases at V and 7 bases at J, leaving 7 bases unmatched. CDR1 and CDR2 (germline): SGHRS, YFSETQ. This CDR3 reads CASSGGQGLNEQFF. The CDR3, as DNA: TGCGCCAGCAGCGGTGGACAGGGATTGAATGAGCAGTTCTTC.

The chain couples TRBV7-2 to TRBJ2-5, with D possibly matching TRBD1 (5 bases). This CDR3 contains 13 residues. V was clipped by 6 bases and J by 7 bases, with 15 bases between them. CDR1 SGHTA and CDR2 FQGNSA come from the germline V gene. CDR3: CASSPRAQGTQYF. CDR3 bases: TGTGCCAGCAGTCCCCGGGCCCAGGGGACCCAGTACTTC.

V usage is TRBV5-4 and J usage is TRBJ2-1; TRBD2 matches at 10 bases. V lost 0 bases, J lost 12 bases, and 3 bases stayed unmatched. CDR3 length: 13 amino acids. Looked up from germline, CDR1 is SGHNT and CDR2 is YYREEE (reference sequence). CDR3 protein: CASSLESSGGQFF. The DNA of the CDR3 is TGTGCCAGCAGCTTGGAGTCTAGCGGGGGGCAGTTCTTC.

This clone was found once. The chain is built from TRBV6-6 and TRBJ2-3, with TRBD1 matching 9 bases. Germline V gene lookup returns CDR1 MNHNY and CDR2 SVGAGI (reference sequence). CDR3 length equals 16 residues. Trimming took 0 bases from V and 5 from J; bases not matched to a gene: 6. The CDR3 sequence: CASSYSDRGWRDTQYF. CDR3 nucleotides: TGTGCCAGCAGTTACTCGGACAGGGGCTGGCGAGATACGCAGTATTTT.

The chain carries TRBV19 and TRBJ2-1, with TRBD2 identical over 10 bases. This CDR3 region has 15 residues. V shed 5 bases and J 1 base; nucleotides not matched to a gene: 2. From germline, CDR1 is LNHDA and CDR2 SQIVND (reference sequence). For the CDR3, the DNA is TGTGCCAGTAGTGCTAGCGGGGGATCCTACAATGAGCAGTTCTTC. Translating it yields CASSASGGSYNEQFF.

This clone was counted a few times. The CDR3 loop reads CASSERQDNEQFF. DNA for the CDR3: TGTGCCAGCAGTGAACGGCAGGACAATGAGCAGTTCTTC. The chain recombines TRBV6-1 with TRBJ2-1; no reliable D call. V lost 2 bases, J lost 5 bases, and 7 bases lay in between. Germline lookup yields CDR1 MNHNS and CDR2 SASEGT. This CDR3 comprises 13 residues.

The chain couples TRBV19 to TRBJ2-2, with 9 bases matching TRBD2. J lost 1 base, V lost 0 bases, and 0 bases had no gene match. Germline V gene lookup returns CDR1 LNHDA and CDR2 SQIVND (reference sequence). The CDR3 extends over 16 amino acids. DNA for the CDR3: TGTGCCAGTAGTATAGAACTAGCGGGGAACACCGGGGAGCTGTTTTTT. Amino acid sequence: CASSIELAGNTGELFF.

The CDR3 region has the DNA TGCGCCAGCAGCTACCTACAGGGACGAGGTGATCAGCCCCAGCATTTT. This sequence encodes CASSYLQGRGDQPQHF. The chain combines TRBV5-1 with TRBJ1-5, with D perhaps TRBD1 (6 bases). With 3 bases removed from V and 5 bases from J, the gap between germline ends came to 18 bases. CDR1 is SGHRS, CDR2 YFSETQ, per germline. This CDR3 comprises 16 residues.

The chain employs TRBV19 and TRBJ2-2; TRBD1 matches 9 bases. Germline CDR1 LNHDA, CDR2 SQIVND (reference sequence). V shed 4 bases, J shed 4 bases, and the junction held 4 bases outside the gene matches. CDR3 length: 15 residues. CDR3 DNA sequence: TGTGCCAGTAGTAGGGACAGGGACAGCACCGGGGAGCTGTTTTTT. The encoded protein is CASSRDRDSTGELFF.

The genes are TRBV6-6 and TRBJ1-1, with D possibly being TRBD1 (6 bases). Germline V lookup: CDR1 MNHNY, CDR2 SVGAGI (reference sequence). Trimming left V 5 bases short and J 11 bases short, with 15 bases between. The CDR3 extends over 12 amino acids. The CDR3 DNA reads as TGTGCCAGCAGTGCTCCGACCCAGGGGGCTTTCTTT. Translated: CASSAPTQGAFF.

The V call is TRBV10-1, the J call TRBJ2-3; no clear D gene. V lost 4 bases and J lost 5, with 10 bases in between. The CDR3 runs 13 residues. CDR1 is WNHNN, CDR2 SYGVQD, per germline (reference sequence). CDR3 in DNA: TGCGCCAGCAGTGTTCGCAGAGGAGATACGCAGTATTTT. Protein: CASSVRRGDTQYF.

The CDR3 loop reads CASSRWQDNQPQHF. The DNA of the CDR3 is TGTGCCAGCAGTAGATGGCAGGATAATCAGCCCCAGCATTTT. This chain joins TRBV28 and TRBJ1-5; D unresolved. Trimming pared 5 bases from V and 4 bases from J, leaving 12 bases between. CDR3 size: 14 residues. CDR1 and CDR2 from the germline V gene are MDHEN and SYDVKM.

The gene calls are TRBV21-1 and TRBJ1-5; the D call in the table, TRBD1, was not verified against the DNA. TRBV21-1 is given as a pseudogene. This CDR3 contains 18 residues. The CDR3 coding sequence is TGTGCCAGCAGCACAGCTAATCCCCAGGGTAGGGGCAATCAGCCCCAGCATTTT. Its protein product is CASSTANPQGRGNQPQHF.

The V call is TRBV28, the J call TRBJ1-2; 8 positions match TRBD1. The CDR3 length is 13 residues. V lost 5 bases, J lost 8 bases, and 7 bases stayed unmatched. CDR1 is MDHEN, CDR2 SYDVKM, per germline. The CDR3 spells CASSPHRGYGYTF. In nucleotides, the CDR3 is TGTGCCAGCAGTCCCCACAGGGGGTACGGCTACACCTTC.

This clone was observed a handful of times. This CDR3 is CATCRGRNSPLHF. The CDR3 DNA reads as TGTGCCACCTGTAGGGGAAGGAATTCACCCCTCCACTTT. V and J are TRBV6-6 and TRBJ1-6, with D possibly TRBD1 on 5 matching bases. The CDR3 is 13 amino acids. V lost 10 bases and J lost 7, with 14 bases in between. The germline CDR1 and CDR2 sequences are MNHNY and SVGAGI (reference sequence).

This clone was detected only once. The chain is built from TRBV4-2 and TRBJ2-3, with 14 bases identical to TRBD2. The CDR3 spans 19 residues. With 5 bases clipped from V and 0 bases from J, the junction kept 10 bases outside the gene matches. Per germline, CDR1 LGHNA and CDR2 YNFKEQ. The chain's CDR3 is CASSLEPGLAGESTDTQYF. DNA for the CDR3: TGTGCCAGCAGCTTAGAACCGGGACTAGCGGGGGAGAGCACAGATACGCAGTATTTT.

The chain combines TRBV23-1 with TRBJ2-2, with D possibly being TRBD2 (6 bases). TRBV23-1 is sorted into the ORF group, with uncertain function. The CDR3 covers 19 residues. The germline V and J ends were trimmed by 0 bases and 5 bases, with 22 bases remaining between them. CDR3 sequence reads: CASSQSNQRRPGRTGELFF. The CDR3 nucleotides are TGCGCCAGCAGTCAATCGAATCAGAGGCGCCCAGGGAGGACCGGGGAGCTGTTTTTT.

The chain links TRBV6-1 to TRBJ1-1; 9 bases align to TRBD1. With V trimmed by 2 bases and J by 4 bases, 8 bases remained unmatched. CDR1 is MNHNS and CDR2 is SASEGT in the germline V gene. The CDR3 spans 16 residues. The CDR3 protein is CASSEPTGGGGTEAFF. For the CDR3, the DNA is TGTGCCAGCAGTGAACCGACAGGGGGTGGCGGCACTGAAGCTTTCTTT.

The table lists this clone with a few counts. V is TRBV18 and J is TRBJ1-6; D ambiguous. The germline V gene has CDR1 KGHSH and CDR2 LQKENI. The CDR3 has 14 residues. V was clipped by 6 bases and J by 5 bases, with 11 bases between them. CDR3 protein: CASSLREDNSPLHF. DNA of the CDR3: TGTGCCAGCTCTCTTCGAGAAGATAATTCACCCCTCCACTTT. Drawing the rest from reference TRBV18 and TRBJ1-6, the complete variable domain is NAGVMQNPRHLVRRRGQEARLRCSPMKGHSHVYWYRQLPEEGLKFMVYLQKENIIDESGMPKERFSAEFPKEGPSILRIQQVVRGDSAAYFCASSLREDNSPLHFGNGTRLTVT.

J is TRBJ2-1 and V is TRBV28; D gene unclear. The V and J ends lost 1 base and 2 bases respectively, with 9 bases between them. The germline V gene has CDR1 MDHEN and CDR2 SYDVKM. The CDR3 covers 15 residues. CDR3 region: CASSLSGVAYNEQFF. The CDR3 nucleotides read TGTGCCAGCAGTTTATCCGGAGTTGCCTACAATGAGCAGTTCTTC.

CDR3 amino acids: CASSYSSGGFQETQYF. CDR3 DNA: TGTGCCAGCAGTTACTCTAGCGGGGGGTTCCAAGAGACCCAGTACTTC. The chain couples TRBV11-2 to TRBJ2-5; 11 bases are shared with TRBD2. The germline V gene has CDR1 SGHAT and CDR2 FQNNGV. This CDR3 spans 16 amino acids. Trimming at V came to 6 bases and at J to 1 base, leaving 7 bases not matched to a gene.

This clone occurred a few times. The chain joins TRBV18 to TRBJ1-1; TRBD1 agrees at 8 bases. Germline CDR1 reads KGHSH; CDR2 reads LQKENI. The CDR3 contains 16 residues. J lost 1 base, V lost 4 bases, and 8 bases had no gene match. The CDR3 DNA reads TGTGCCAGCTCACAGAATACACAGGGGGGGAACACTGAAGCTTTCTTT. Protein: CASSQNTQGGNTEAFF.

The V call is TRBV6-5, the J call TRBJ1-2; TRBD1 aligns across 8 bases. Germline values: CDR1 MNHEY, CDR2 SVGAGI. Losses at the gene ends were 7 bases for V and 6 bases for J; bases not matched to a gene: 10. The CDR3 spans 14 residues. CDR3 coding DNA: TGTGCCAGCAATTCAGGGGGCGGAATTAATGGCTACACCTTC. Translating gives CASNSGGGINGYTF.

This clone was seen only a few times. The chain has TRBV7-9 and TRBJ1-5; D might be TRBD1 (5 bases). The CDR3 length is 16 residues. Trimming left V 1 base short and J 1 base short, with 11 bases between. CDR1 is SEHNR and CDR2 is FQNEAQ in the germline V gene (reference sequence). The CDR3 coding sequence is TGTGCCAGCAGCTTAGGAGGCCGGGGGAGCAATCAGCCCCAGCATTTT. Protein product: CASSLGGRGSNQPQHF.

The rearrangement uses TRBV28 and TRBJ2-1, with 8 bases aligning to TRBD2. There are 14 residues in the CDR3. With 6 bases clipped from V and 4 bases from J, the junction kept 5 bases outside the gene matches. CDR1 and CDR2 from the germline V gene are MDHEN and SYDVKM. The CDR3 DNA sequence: TGTGCCAGCAGAAGCGGGGGCGCTTACAATGAGCAGTTCTTC. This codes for CASRSGGAYNEQFF. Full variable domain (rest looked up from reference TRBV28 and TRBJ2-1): DVKVTQSSRYLVKRTGEKVFLECVQDMDHENMFWYRQDPGLGLRLIYFSYDVKMKEKGDIPEGYSVSREKKERFSLILESASTNQTSMYLCASRSGGAYNEQFFGPGTRLTVL.